This T cell receptor (beta chain) emerged from a study of T cells in Graves' hyperthyroidism and ophthalmopathy. Patients between 18 and 65 years old had hyperthyroidism, newly diagnosed and lasting under 2 months. Germline V gene sequence: CDR1 SEHNR, CDR2 FQNEAQ (reference sequence). V lost 5 bases and J 6 bases, leaving 16 bases between the germline ends. CDR3 size: 14 residues. There were TCR beta CDR3 regions amplified from RNA transcripts. HTBI primers were employed in a first-round RT-PCR of the TCR CDR3. TCRdb ran MiXCR on the multiplex PCR reads and lists one entry per CDR3 protein. Of around 690,000 distinct CDR3 sequences in the sample, around a sixth were seen once. This clonotype turned up a few times.

The receptor comes from a man aged 45-60 years with Graves' hyperthyroidism. The specimen sequenced was blood. The chain combines TRBV7-9 with TRBJ1-1; unclear D gene. The CDR3 coding sequence is TGTGCCAGCAGCGATGTGGAGGCCAGCCCTGAAGCTTTCTTT. Protein product: CASSDVEASPEAFF.